A selection of T cell receptor beta chains follows, all from one sample in a study of shared clonotypes between healthy human individuals. This table comes from immunoSEQ multiplex PCR, and its TCRdb copy is limited to in-frame clones, with some not included. This table has about 2,500,000 clones, around nine tenths appearing once. The source material was naive CD4+ T cells sorted from blood. Receptors originate from a man younger than 30 in good health. CDR3s include the opening cysteine and the closing phenylalanine or tryptophan. Fields, in order: J gene, clone size, V gene, D gene, CDR3 protein, CDR3 DNA. D genes are given only for firm matches. A clone size is listed for some rows: how often the clone was seen (once, few, many), or a class if it is expanded.

J: TRBJ1-5
size: NA
V: TRBV19
D: NA
CDR3: CASSRTENQPQHF
DNA: TGTGCCAGTAGTCGGACAGAGAATCAGCCCCAGCATTTT

J: TRBJ2-2
size: NA
V: TRBV7-9
D: TRBD2
CDR3: CASSLGLAGGPTNTGELFF
DNA: TGTGCCAGCAGCTTAGGACTAGCGGGAGGGCCCACGAACACCGGGGAGCTGTTTTTT

J: TRBJ1-4
size: NA
V: TRBV5-1
D: NA
CDR3: CASSFTGEFNEKLFF
DNA: TGCGCCAGCAGCTTTACGGGGGAGTTTAATGAAAAACTGTTTTTT

J: TRBJ1-5
size: NA
V: TRBV28
D: NA
CDR3: CASSRPGDSNQPQHF
DNA: TGTGCCAGCAGCCGCCCGGGGGACAGCAATCAGCCCCAGCATTTT

J: TRBJ1-6
size: once
V: TRBV7-7
D: NA
CDR3: CARSRGSSYNSPLHF
DNA: TGTGCTAGGTCGAGGGGGAGCTCCTATAATTCACCCCTCCACTTT

J: TRBJ1-5
size: NA
V: TRBV16
D: NA
CDR3: CASSQWAVNQPQHF
DNA: TGTGCCAGCAGCCAATGGGCAGTGAATCAGCCCCAGCATTTT

J: TRBJ2-2
size: NA
V: TRBV27
D: NA
CDR3: CASRRNTGELFF
DNA: TGTGCCAGCAGACGTAACACCGGGGAGCTGTTTTTT

J: TRBJ2-3
size: NA
V: TRBV5-1
D: NA
CDR3: CASSLEFSTDTQYF
DNA: TGCGCCAGCAGCTTGGAATTTTCCACAGATACGCAGTATTTT

J: TRBJ1-2
size: NA
V: TRBV5-1
D: TRBD1
CDR3: CASSSGTVNYGYTF
DNA: TGCGCCAGCAGCTCCGGGACAGTTAACTATGGCTACACCTTC

J: TRBJ2-1
size: NA
V: TRBV21-1
D: NA
CDR3: CASSKSWGLRMKFF
DNA: TGTGCCAGCAGCAAATCGTGGGGTTTAAGGATGAAGTTCTTC

J: TRBJ2-7
size: NA
V: TRBV14
D: NA
CDR3: CASSQLLAREQYF
DNA: TGTGCCAGCAGCCAACTCCTGGCCCGTGAGCAGTACTTC

J: TRBJ1-6
size: few
V: TRBV6-5
D: TRBD1
CDR3: CASSRQGVGSPLHF
DNA: TGTGCCAGCAGCCGACAGGGAGTCGGTTCACCCCTCCACTTT

J: TRBJ1-3
size: NA
V: TRBV6-5
D: TRBD1
CDR3: CASSLLTGGSDTIYF
DNA: TGTGCCAGCAGCCTTCTTACAGGGGGCAGTGACACCATATATTTT

J: TRBJ2-7
size: NA
V: TRBV7-2
D: TRBD1
CDR3: CASSLSGTGSYEQYF
DNA: TGTGCCAGCAGCTTATCCGGGACAGGGTCCTACGAGCAGTACTTC

J: TRBJ2-7
size: NA
V: TRBV10-3
D: NA
CDR3: CASRGNDEQYF
DNA: TGTGCCAGCCGGGGTAATGACGAGCAGTACTTC

J: TRBJ1-4
size: NA
V: TRBV25-1
D: NA
CDR3: CASREGVGFEKLFF
DNA: TGTGCCAGCAGAGAGGGGGTAGGGTTTGAAAAACTGTTTTTT

J: TRBJ2-1
size: NA
V: TRBV7-3
D: TRBD1
CDR3: CASSFSGTGGRNEQFF
DNA: TGTGCCAGCAGCTTCTCCGGGACAGGGGGGAGGAATGAGCAGTTCTTC

J: TRBJ2-7
size: NA
V: TRBV7-2
D: NA
CDR3: CASSFGIPPYEQYF
DNA: TGTGCCAGCAGCTTCGGTATCCCTCCCTACGAGCAGTACTTC

J: TRBJ2-7
size: NA
V: TRBV7-9
D: TRBD1
CDR3: CASSPGTGTVVAYEQYF
DNA: TGTGCCAGCAGCCCGGGGACCGGGACAGTCGTTGCCTACGAGCAGTACTTC

J: TRBJ1-2
size: NA
V: TRBV6-1
D: TRBD1
CDR3: CASSETGTAGLYGYTF
DNA: TGTGCCAGCAGTGAAACGGGGACAGCTGGACTCTATGGCTACACCTTC

J: TRBJ1-2
size: NA
V: TRBV19
D: NA
CDR3: CASSIVLQAPNYGYTF
DNA: TGTGCCAGTAGTATAGTTCTACAGGCGCCTAACTATGGCTACACCTTC

J: TRBJ1-3
size: once
V: TRBV5-8
D: NA
CDR3: CASSLTGYSGNTIYF
DNA: TGTGCCAGCAGCTTAACAGGGTACTCTGGAAACACCATATATTTT

J: TRBJ2-7
size: NA
V: TRBV5-1
D: TRBD1
CDR3: CASSLITTGEGEQYF
DNA: TGCGCCAGCAGCTTAATAACGACAGGGGAAGGCGAGCAGTACTTC

J: TRBJ1-6
size: NA
V: TRBV6-1
D: NA
CDR3: CASSEWGAGTPLHF
DNA: TGTGCCAGCAGTGAATGGGGGGCAGGGACACCCCTCCACTTT

J: TRBJ2-7
size: NA
V: TRBV6-5
D: NA
CDR3: CASRRGVSYEQYF
DNA: TGTGCCAGCAGGCGGGGAGTCTCCTACGAGCAGTACTTC

J: TRBJ1-1
size: NA
V: TRBV6-5
D: TRBD1
CDR3: CASSYSTGAPSEAFF
DNA: TGTGCCAGCAGTTATTCGACAGGGGCGCCTTCGGAAGCTTTCTTT

J: TRBJ1-3
size: NA
V: TRBV9
D: NA
CDR3: CASSVESSGNTIYF
DNA: TGTGCCAGCAGCGTAGAGAGTTCTGGAAACACCATATATTTT

J: TRBJ2-3
size: NA
V: TRBV9
D: NA
CDR3: CASSVGWGSSLGTDTQYF
DNA: TGTGCCAGCAGCGTAGGGTGGGGCAGTAGTTTGGGCACAGATACGCAGTATTTT

J: TRBJ2-2
size: NA
V: TRBV5-6
D: TRBD1
CDR3: CASTHLGNGAGGYTGELFF
DNA: TGTGCCAGCACCCACCTGGGGAACGGGGCAGGGGGCTACACCGGGGAGCTGTTTTTT

J: TRBJ1-5
size: NA
V: TRBV10-2
D: NA
CDR3: CASSESSGYSNQPQHF
DNA: TGCGCCAGCAGTGAGTCGAGCGGGTATAGCAATCAGCCCCAGCATTTT

J: TRBJ1-1
size: NA
V: TRBV4-1
D: NA
CDR3: CASSQGANTEAFF
DNA: TGCGCCAGCAGCCAAGGCGCGAACACTGAAGCTTTCTTT

J: TRBJ2-3
size: NA
V: TRBV7-2
D: NA
CDR3: CASNHPTDTQYF
DNA: TGTGCCAGTAATCATCCGACAGATACGCAGTATTTT